Below are 6 T cell receptor beta chains sequenced from a single sample in a study of blood T cell repertoires in COVID-19. The table came from immunoSEQ multiplex PCR; TCRdb's copy has only in-frame clones and leaves some out. The table has about 200,000 clones, roughly 80% seen once. The sample consisted of peripheral blood. The receptor set was obtained from a man between 60 and 75 years old with COVID-19, enrolled during active disease.

The rearrangement joins TRBV18 to TRBJ2-3; no clear D gene. Germline V gives CDR1 KGHSH, CDR2 LQKENI. V was trimmed by 6 bases and J by 6 bases, leaving 7 bases between them. The CDR3 loop spans 11 amino acids. The CDR3 coding sequence is TGTGCCAGCTCCCCCTTGGATACGCAGTATTTT. It encodes CASSPLDTQYF.

V gene TRBV3-1 (or the pseudogene TRBV3-2) combines with J gene TRBJ1-1; perhaps TRBD1 as D (5 bases). The V end was cut by 1 base, the J end by 5 bases, with 8 bases between. The CDR3 is made up of 13 amino acids. Looked up from germline, CDR1 is LGHDT and CDR2 is YNNKEL (reference sequence). CDR3 region: CASSQVRVTEAFF. The CDR3 DNA follows: TGTGCCAGCAGCCAAGTCAGGGTAACTGAAGCTTTCTTT.

The chain couples TRBV2 to TRBJ2-7, with TRBD2 identical over 9 bases. The CDR3 totals 16 residues. The germline CDR1 and CDR2 sequences are SNHLY and FYNNEI. V shed 6 bases and J 4 bases; nucleotides not matched to a gene: 13. The CDR3 loop reads CASSFRASGVIYEQYF. In nucleotides, the CDR3 is TGTGCCAGCAGCTTTCGGGCTAGCGGGGTAATTTACGAGCAGTACTTC.

The J gene is TRBJ2-2, the V gene TRBV9, with no clear D. This CDR3 region has 15 residues. The germline CDR1 and CDR2 sequences are SGDLS and YYNGEE. V was trimmed by 0 bases and J by 0 bases, leaving 6 bases between them. DNA of the CDR3: TGTGCCAGCAGCGTAGACCTAACGAACACCGGGGAGCTGTTTTTT. Translating it yields CASSVDLTNTGELFF.

This clone is a singleton in its sample. The rearrangement uses TRBV7-9 and TRBJ1-2, with a tentative D call TRBD1 (5 bases). V lost 1 base and J lost 6, with 15 bases in between. In germline, CDR1 is SEHNR, CDR2 FQNEAQ (reference sequence). CDR3 length equals 15 residues. In nucleotides, the CDR3 is TGTGCCAGCAGCTTAGGGGGGGGACCTCTAAATGGCTACACCTTC. The encoded protein is CASSLGGGPLNGYTF.

The chain carries TRBV3-1 (or the pseudogene TRBV3-2) and TRBJ1-1; the match to TRBD1 covers 7 bases. CDR3 length: 12 residues. Germline V CDR1 and CDR2: LGHDT, YNNKEL (reference sequence). Losses at the gene ends were 3 bases for V and 6 bases for J; bases not matched to a gene: 1. The CDR3 loop is CASSQGQPEAFF. CDR3 bases: TGTGCCAGCAGCCAGGGACAGCCTGAAGCTTTCTTT.